This TCR beta chain is drawn from a study of cytomegalovirus exposure and HLA in healthy donors. In the study overall: As an earlier analysis found, roughly 170 million T cells yielded about 120 million unique TCR beta sequences. Study-wide findings and caveats: While the bulk of TCR sequences proved rare, some public TCRs turned up in many donors. High sensitivity and specificity were reportedly achieved when the classifier diagnosed cytomegalovirus status. An apparent linkage of common viral pathogens to several of the most significant clusters emerged in a later analysis.

This clone was observed once. The antigen is undetermined. Vbeta (60) and Jbeta (13) primers were used in the PCR. Only in-frame clones appear in the TCRdb table, and some are missing; sequencing was by immunoSEQ multiplex PCR. The sample holds 120,000 to 150,000 clones, over 70% seen once. The source of this sequence is a woman in her thirties or forties in good health and CMV-seropositive. Sequenced: PBMCs.

The CDR3 is CAWLKQGADGTEAFF. CDR3 bases: TGTGCCTGGTTGAAACAGGGGGCAGATGGCACTGAAGCTTTCTTT. The V call is TRBV30, the J call TRBJ1-1, with TRBD1 identical over 9 bases. V trimming: 5 bases; J trimming: 4 bases; junction bases outside the gene matches: 11. CDR1 GTSNPN and CDR2 SVGIG come from the germline V gene (reference sequence). This CDR3 comprises 15 residues.